This entry describes one T cell receptor (beta chain). This specimen belongs to a study of blood T cell repertoires in COVID-19. Study as a whole: COVID-19 samples from acute and convalescent phases originated in the United States, Italy and Spain. Sample material is recorded as cDNA or gDNA derived from T cells, B-cell-depleted T cells, or PBMCs.

In the source study's methods: Reference gene primer amplification yielded estimated nucleated cell counts. The repertoire was sequenced with immunoSEQ multiplex PCR; TCRdb's copy has only in-frame clones and lacks some. The D gene and trimming were derived from the DNA, and the V and J assignments and clone size from that table. The top ten hold around 5% of the sample, which has tens of thousands of clones, around 81% seen once. The CDR3 length is 13 residues. Per germline, CDR1 MNHNS and CDR2 SASEGT. Trimming took 2 bases from V and 2 from J, leaving 6 bases between them. The sample consisted of peripheral blood. The clonotype comes from a human donor in a cohort sampled during active COVID-19. The chain uses TRBV6-1 and TRBJ1-2; D is possibly TRBD1 (6 bases). CDR3 amino acids: CASSEQGNYGYTF. CDR3 bases: TGTGCCAGCAGTGAACAGGGGAACTATGGCTACACCTTC.